This TCR beta chain is drawn from a study of cytomegalovirus exposure and HLA in healthy donors. Findings and caveats of the study: For most subjects, TCR beta sequences were reported to predict HLA-A and HLA-B alleles with accuracy. The study labeled more than 150 TCR beta chains cytomegalovirus-associated. CMV antigen specificity of three CMV-associated chains was confirmed in vitro. Some segments of the V type, notably TRBV6-2 and TRBV6-3, were excluded as indistinguishable.

Researchers ran the PCR with 60 Vbeta and 13 Jbeta primers. Method: immunoSEQ multiplex PCR; TCRdb's copy keeps in-frame clones and lacks some. This sample's table has around 75,000 clones. Concerning this clone: Its antigen is not known.

The CDR3 length is 15 residues. The germline V gene has CDR1 GTSNPN and CDR2 SVGIG (reference sequence). Trimming removed 1 base at V and 0 bases at J, with 10 bases between. Sequencing was carried out using PBMCs. This rearrangement joins TRBV30 to TRBJ1-3; D remains ambiguous. This clonotype was sampled from a boy aged 5-17 years in good health and CMV-seronegative. The CDR3 protein is CAWSAPESSGNTIYF. CDR3 in DNA: TGTGCCTGGAGTGCGCCCGAGAGCTCTGGAAACACCATATATTTT.